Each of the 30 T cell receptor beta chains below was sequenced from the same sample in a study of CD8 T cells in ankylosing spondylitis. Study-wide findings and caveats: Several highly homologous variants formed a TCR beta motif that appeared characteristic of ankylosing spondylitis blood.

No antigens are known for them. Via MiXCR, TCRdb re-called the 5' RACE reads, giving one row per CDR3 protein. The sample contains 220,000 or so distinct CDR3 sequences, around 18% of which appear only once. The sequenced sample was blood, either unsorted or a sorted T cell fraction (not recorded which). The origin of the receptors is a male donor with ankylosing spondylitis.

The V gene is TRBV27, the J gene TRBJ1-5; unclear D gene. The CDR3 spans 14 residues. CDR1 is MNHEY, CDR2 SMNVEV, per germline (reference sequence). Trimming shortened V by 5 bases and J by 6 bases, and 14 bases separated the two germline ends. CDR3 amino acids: CASSPAHLSQPQHF. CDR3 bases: TGTGCCAGCAGTCCCGCCCATCTCAGTCAGCCCCAGCATTTT.

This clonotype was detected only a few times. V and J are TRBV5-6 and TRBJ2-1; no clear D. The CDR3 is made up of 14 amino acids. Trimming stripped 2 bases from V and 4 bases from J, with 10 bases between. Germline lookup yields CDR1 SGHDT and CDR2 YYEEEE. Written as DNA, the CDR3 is TGTGCCAGCAGCTTTAGCAGACTTTACAATGAGCAGTTCTTC. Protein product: CASSFSRLYNEQFF.

CDR3 sequence reads: CASSEGAGDYEQYF. CDR3 coding DNA: TGCGCCAGCAGTGAGGGAGCGGGAGACTACGAGCAGTACTTC. The chain joins TRBV5-1 to TRBJ2-7, with TRBD2 matching 8 bases. V shed 5 bases, J shed 3 bases, and the junction held 7 bases outside the gene matches. CDR1 and CDR2 from the germline V gene are SGHRS and YFSETQ. CDR3 length: 14 amino acids.

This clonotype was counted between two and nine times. In DNA form, the CDR3 reads TGTGCCAGCAGTAGCTTAAACAGGTTGACGGCCCAGTACTTC. Residues: CASSSLNRLTAQYF. The V gene is TRBV27, the J gene TRBJ2-5; maybe TRBD1 (5 bases). Germline values: CDR1 MNHEY, CDR2 SMNVEV (reference sequence). CDR3 size: 14 residues. V dropped 5 bases and J dropped 9 bases, with 19 bases sitting between them.

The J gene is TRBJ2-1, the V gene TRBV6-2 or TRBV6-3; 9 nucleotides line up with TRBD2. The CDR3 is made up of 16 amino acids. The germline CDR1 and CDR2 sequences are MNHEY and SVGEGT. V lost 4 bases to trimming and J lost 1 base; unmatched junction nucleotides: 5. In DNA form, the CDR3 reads TGTGCCAGCAGTTCCGGTAGCGGGAGTTCCTACAATGAGCAGTTCTTC. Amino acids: CASSSGSGSSYNEQFF.

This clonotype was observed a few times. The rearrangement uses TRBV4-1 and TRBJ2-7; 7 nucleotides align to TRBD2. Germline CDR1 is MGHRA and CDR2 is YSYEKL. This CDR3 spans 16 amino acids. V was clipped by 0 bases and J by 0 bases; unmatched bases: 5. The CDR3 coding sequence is TGCGCCAGCAGCCAAGAACTAGCGTATTCCTCCTACGAGCAGTACTTC. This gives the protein CASSQELAYSSYEQYF.

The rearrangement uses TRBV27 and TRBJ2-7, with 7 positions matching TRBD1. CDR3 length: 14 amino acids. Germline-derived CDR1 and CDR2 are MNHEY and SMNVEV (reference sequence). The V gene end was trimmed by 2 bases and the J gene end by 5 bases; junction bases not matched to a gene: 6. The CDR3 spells CASSLDRVSNEQYF. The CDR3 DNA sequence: TGTGCCAGCAGTTTAGACAGGGTCAGCAACGAGCAGTACTTC.

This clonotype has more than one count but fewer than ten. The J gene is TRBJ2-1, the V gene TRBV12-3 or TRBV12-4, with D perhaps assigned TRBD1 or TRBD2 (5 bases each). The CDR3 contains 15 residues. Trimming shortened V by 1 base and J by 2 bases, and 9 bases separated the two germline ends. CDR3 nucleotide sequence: TGTGCCAGCAGTTTAGAGGGACCGCCCTACAATGAGCAGTTCTTC. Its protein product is CASSLEGPPYNEQFF.

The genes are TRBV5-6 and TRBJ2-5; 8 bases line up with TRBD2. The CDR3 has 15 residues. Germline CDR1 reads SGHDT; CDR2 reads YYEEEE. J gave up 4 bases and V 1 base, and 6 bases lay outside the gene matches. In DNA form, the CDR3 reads TGTGCCAGCAGCTTGTTTTCCGGGAGGGGAGAGACCCAGTACTTC. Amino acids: CASSLFSGRGETQYF.

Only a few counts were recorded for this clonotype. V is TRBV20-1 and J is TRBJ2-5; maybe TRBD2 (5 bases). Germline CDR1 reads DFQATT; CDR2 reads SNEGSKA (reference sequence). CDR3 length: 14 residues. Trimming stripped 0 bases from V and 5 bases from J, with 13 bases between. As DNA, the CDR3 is TGCAGTGCTAGAGATCTGCTAGCCGGGGAGACCCAGTACTTC. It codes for CSARDLLAGETQYF.

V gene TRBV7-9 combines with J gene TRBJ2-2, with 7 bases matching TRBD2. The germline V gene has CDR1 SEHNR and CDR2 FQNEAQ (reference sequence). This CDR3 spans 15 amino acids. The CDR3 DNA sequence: TGTGTTGATACCACTGGGACTACCAACACCGGGGAGCTGTTTTTT. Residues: CVDTTGTTNTGELFF.

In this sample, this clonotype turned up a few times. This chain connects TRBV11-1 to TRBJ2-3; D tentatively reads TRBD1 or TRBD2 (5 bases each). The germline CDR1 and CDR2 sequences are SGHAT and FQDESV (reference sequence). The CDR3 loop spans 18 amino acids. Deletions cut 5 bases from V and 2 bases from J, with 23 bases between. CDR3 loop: CASSPLEVRGPLTDTQYF. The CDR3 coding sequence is TGTGCCAGCAGCCCGTTGGAAGTTAGGGGACCTCTCACAGATACGCAGTATTTT.

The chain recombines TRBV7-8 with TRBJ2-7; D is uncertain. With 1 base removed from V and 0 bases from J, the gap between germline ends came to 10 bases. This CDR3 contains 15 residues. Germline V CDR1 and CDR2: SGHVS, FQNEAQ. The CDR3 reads CASSLEPPASYEQYF. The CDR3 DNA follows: TGTGCCAGCAGCTTAGAACCTCCTGCCTCCTACGAGCAGTACTTC.

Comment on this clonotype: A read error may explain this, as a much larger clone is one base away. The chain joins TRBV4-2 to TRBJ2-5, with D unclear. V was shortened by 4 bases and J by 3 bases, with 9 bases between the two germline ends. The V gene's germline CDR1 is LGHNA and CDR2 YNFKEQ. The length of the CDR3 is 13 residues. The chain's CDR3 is CASSPKTEETQYF. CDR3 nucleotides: TGTGCCAGCAGCCCAAAAACGGAAGAGACCCAGTACTTC.

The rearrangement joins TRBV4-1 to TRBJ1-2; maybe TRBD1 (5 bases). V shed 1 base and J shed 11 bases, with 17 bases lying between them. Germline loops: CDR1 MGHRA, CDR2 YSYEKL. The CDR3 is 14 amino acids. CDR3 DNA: TGCGCCAGCAGCCAAGTCGGGACCGCGTCGGTATACACCTTC. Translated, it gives CASSQVGTASVYTF.

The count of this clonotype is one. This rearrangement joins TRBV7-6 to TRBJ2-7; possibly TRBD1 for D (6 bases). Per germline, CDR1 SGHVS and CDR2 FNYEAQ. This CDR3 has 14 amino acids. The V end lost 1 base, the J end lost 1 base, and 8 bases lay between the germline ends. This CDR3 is CASSLGDKSYEQYF. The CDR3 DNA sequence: TGTGCCAGCAGCTTAGGGGACAAGTCCTACGAGCAGTACTTC.

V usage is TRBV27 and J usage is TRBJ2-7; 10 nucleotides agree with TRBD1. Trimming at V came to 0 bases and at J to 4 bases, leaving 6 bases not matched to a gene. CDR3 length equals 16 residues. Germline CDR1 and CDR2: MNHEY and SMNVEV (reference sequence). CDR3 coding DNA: TGTGCCAGCAGTTTATCGGCCGACAGGGGGCCATACGAGCAGTACTTC. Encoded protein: CASSLSADRGPYEQYF.

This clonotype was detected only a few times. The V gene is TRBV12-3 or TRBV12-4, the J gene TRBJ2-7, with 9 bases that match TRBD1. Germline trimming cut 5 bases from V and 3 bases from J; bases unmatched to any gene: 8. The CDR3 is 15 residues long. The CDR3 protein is CASSLGTGRNYEQYF. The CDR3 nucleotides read TGTGCCAGCAGTCTTGGGACAGGGAGAAACTACGAGCAGTACTTC.

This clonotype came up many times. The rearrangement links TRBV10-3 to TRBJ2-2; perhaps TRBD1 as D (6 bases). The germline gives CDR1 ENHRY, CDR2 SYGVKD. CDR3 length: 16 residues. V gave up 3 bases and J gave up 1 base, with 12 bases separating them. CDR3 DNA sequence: TGTGCCATCAGTGAAAGCGCAGGGGAGAACACCGGGGAGCTGTTTTTT. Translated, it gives CAISESAGENTGELFF.

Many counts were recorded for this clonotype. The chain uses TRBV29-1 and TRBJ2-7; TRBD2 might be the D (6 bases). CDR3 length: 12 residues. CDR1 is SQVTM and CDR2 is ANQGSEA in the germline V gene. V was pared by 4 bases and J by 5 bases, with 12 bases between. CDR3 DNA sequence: TGCAGCGTTGCGGAGGGAGAAGACGAGCAGTACTTC. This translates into CSVAEGEDEQYF.

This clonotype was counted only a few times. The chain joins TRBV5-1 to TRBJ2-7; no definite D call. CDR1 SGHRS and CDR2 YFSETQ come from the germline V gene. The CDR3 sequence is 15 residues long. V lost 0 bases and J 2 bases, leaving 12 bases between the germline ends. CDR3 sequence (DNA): TGCGCCAGCAGCTTGGATTTGGGGTTGACCTACGAGCAGTACTTC. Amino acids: CASSLDLGLTYEQYF.

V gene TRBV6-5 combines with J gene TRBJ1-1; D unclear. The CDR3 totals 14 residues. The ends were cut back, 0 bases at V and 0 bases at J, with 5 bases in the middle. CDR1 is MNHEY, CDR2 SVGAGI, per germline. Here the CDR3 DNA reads TGTGCCAGCAGTTACTCGAGTGTGAACACTGAAGCTTTCTTT. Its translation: CASSYSSVNTEAFF.

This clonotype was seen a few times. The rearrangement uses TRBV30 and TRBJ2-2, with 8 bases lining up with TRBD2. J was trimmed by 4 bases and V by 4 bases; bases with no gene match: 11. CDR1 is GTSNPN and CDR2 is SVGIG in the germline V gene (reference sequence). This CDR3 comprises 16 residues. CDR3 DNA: TGTGCCTGGATCGACGGACTAGCTTCTCCCACCGGGGAGCTGTTTTTT. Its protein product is CAWIDGLASPTGELFF.

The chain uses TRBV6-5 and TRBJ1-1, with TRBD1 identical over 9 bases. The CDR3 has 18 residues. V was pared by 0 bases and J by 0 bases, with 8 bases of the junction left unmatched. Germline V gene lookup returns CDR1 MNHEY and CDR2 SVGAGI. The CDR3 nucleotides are TGTGCCAGCAGTTACTCGATGACAGGGGGTCTTATGAACACTGAAGCTTTCTTT. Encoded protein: CASSYSMTGGLMNTEAFF.

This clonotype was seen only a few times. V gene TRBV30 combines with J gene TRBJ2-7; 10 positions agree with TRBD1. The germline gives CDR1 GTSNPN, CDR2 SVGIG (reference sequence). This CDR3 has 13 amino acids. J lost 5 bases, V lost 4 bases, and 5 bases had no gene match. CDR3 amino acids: CAWNEGTGDEQYF. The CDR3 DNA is TGTGCCTGGAATGAGGGGACAGGGGACGAGCAGTACTTC.

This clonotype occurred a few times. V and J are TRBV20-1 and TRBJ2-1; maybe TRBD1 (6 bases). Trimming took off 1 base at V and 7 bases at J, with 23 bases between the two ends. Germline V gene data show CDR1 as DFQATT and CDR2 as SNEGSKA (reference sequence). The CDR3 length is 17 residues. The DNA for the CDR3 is TGCAGTGCTAGAGGGGGGCCTTATGCGCTTTTGCCAAATGAGCAGTTCTTC. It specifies CSARGGPYALLPNEQFF.

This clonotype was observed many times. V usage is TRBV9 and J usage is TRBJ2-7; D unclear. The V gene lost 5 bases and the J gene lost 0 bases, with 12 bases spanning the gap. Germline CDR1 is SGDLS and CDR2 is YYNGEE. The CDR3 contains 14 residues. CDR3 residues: CASSMGSSSYEQYF. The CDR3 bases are TGTGCCAGCAGTATGGGGTCCAGCTCCTACGAGCAGTACTTC.

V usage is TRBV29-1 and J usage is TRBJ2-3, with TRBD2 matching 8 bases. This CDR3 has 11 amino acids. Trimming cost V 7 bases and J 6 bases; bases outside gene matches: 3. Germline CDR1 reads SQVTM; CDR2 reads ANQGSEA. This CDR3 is CSAGRGDTQYF. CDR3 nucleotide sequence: TGCAGCGCCGGGAGGGGGGATACGCAGTATTTT.

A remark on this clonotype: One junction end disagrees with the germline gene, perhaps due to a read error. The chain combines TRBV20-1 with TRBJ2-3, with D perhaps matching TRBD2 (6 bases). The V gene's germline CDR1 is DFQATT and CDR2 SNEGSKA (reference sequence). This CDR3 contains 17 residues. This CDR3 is CCAPPGREYASTDTQYF. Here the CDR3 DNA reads TGCTGTGCTCCCCCCGGGCGGGAATACGCTAGCACAGATACGCAGTATTTT.

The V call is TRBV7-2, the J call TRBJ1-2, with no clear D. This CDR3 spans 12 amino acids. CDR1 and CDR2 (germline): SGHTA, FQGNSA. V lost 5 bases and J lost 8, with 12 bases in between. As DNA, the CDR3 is TGTGCCAGCAGCCCTATGCAGGCGGGCTACACCTTC. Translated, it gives CASSPMQAGYTF.